Listed below are T cell receptor beta chains from one sample, sequenced in a study of cytomegalovirus exposure and HLA in healthy donors. Sequencing used immunoSEQ multiplex PCR; TCRdb keeps in-frame clones, though not all of them. The table lists about 240,000 clones, 75% to 85% of them singletons. Sequenced input: PBMCs. These receptors originate from a woman aged 60-75 years in good health and CMV-seropositive. Both conserved end residues are part of each CDR3. A D gene is named only where the DNA matches it firmly. Expanded clones get a size class; other rows say once, few or many, or leave the size out.

V gene: TRBV6-1
J gene: TRBJ2-1
clone size: .
D gene: .
CDR3 DNA: TGTGCCAGCAGTGTTCTAGCCCGAGACAATGAGCAGTTCTTC
CDR3 protein: CASSVLARDNEQFF

V gene: TRBV7-3
J gene: TRBJ2-1
clone size: .
D gene: .
CDR3 DNA: TGTGCCAGCAGCGACGGGTTACCACCGAACAATGAGCAGTTCTTC
CDR3 protein: CASSDGLPPNNEQFF

V gene: TRBV19
J gene: TRBJ2-3
clone size: .
D gene: TRBD1
CDR3 DNA: TGTGCCAGTAGTCCGACGACAGGGGTGTCTGGGACAGATACGCAGTATTTT
CDR3 protein: CASSPTTGVSGTDTQYF

V gene: TRBV7-9
J gene: TRBJ1-2
clone size: .
D gene: TRBD1
CDR3 DNA: TGTTCCAGCAGCTTAAACAGGGGGCTTAACTATGGCTACACCTTC
CDR3 protein: CSSSLNRGLNYGYTF

V gene: TRBV6-6
J gene: TRBJ2-7
clone size: .
D gene: TRBD2
CDR3 DNA: TGTGCCAGCAGTTACTCTGGGCGGGAGGAACTCTACGAGCAGTACTTC
CDR3 protein: CASSYSGREELYEQYF

V gene: TRBV29-1
J gene: TRBJ2-5
clone size: .
D gene: TRBD2
CDR3 DNA: TGCAGCGTTGAAGATAATGATAGCGGGTTCGGGGAGACCCAGTACTTC
CDR3 protein: CSVEDNDSGFGETQYF

V gene: TRBV6-5
J gene: TRBJ1-2
clone size: .
D gene: .
CDR3 DNA: TGTGCCAGCAGTTACTCGAATAGACTCTATGGCTACACCTTC
CDR3 protein: CASSYSNRLYGYTF

V gene: TRBV6-5
J gene: TRBJ2-5
clone size: .
D gene: .
CDR3 DNA: TGTGCCAGCAGTTACTCGGGACTGGCGCCCCAAGAGACCCAGTACTTC
CDR3 protein: CASSYSGLAPQETQYF

V gene: TRBV30
J gene: TRBJ1-2
clone size: .
D gene: TRBD1
CDR3 DNA: TGTGCCTGGAGTGTACGGCAGGGGGCGCTCGGCTACACCTTC
CDR3 protein: CAWSVRQGALGYTF

V gene: TRBV30
J gene: TRBJ2-5
clone size: few
D gene: .
CDR3 DNA: TGTGCCTGGAGTTACAACCAAGAGACCCAGTACTTC
CDR3 protein: CAWSYNQETQYF

V gene: TRBV7-9
J gene: TRBJ2-1
clone size: .
D gene: .
CDR3 DNA: TGTGCCAGCAGCTTAAGGGCGGGCGTCTACTACAATGAGCAGTTCTTC
CDR3 protein: CASSLRAGVYYNEQFF

V gene: TRBV5-5
J gene: TRBJ1-5
clone size: .
D gene: .
CDR3 DNA: TGTGCCAGCAGCTTAACAGGGTTTCGTGGCCAGCCCCAGCATTTT
CDR3 protein: CASSLTGFRGQPQHF

V gene: TRBV12-5
J gene: TRBJ1-2
clone size: .
D gene: .
CDR3 DNA: TGTGCTAGTGGTTTGGTACGGAGGGGTGAAGTGATCTATGGCTACACCTTC
CDR3 protein: CASGLVRRGEVIYGYTF

V gene: TRBV9
J gene: TRBJ1-2
clone size: .
D gene: TRBD1
CDR3 DNA: TGTGCCAGCAGCGTTGGGACAGGGATAGTTGGCTACACCTTC
CDR3 protein: CASSVGTGIVGYTF

V gene: TRBV6-5
J gene: TRBJ2-7
clone size: .
D gene: .
CDR3 DNA: TGTGCCAGCAGTCGAGCGGGTCTTTACGAGCAGTACTTC
CDR3 protein: CASSRAGLYEQYF

V gene: TRBV6-5
J gene: TRBJ2-2
clone size: once
D gene: TRBD2
CDR3 DNA: TGTGCCAGCAGATTAGCGGGACCCATGTGGGAGCTGTTTTTT
CDR3 protein: CASRLAGPMWELFF

V gene: TRBV6-6
J gene: TRBJ2-2
clone size: .
D gene: .
CDR3 DNA: TGTGCCAGCAGTTACTCGGACAGTCAGACCGGGGAGCTGTTTTTT
CDR3 protein: CASSYSDSQTGELFF

V gene: TRBV27
J gene: TRBJ1-1
clone size: few
D gene: TRBD1
CDR3 DNA: TGTGCCAGCAGTCCAGGACAGGGGTGGAACACTGAAGCTTTCTTT
CDR3 protein: CASSPGQGWNTEAFF

V gene: TRBV9
J gene: TRBJ2-3
clone size: .
D gene: TRBD2
CDR3 DNA: TGTGCCAGCAGCCTCGGGACTAGCGGGACAGATACGCAGTATTTT
CDR3 protein: CASSLGTSGTDTQYF

V gene: TRBV15
J gene: TRBJ2-2
clone size: .
D gene: TRBD2
CDR3 DNA: TGTGCCACCAGCAGAGATTCTAGCGGGAGATCGGCCACCGGGGAGCTGTTTTTT
CDR3 protein: CATSRDSSGRSATGELFF

V gene: TRBV6-1
J gene: TRBJ1-1
clone size: .
D gene: TRBD1
CDR3 DNA: TGTGCCAGCATCAAACAGGGGGGGTTCACTGAAGCTTTCTTT
CDR3 protein: CASIKQGGFTEAFF

V gene: TRBV6-1
J gene: TRBJ2-7
clone size: once
D gene: TRBD2
CDR3 DNA: TGTGCCAGCAGCGGTGGGGGGGAGGCCGAGCAGTACTTC
CDR3 protein: CASSGGGEAEQYF

V gene: TRBV28
J gene: TRBJ1-3
clone size: .
D gene: TRBD1
CDR3 DNA: TGTGCCAGCAGTTCTCCTCTGACAGGGATTCATGGAAACACCATATATTTT
CDR3 protein: CASSSPLTGIHGNTIYF

V gene: TRBV9
J gene: TRBJ2-7
clone size: .
D gene: TRBD2
CDR3 DNA: TGTGCCAGCAGCGGATTTAGCGGGAGGGCGGACGAGCAGTACTTC
CDR3 protein: CASSGFSGRADEQYF

V gene: TRBV5-1
J gene: TRBJ1-1
clone size: .
D gene: .
CDR3 DNA: TGCGCCAGCAGCCCCTCCCCTGGGGAGAGTAGAGTTTTCTTT
CDR3 protein: CASSPSPGESRVFF

V gene: TRBV6-5
J gene: TRBJ1-1
clone size: .
D gene: TRBD1
CDR3 DNA: TGTGCCAGCAGTGCCACCGGGACAGGGAACACTGAAGCTTTCTTT
CDR3 protein: CASSATGTGNTEAFF

V gene: TRBV18
J gene: TRBJ1-1
clone size: .
D gene: TRBD1
CDR3 DNA: TGTGCCAGCTCACCGGGGCAGGGGGCAACGGCTTTCTTT
CDR3 protein: CASSPGQGATAFF

V gene: TRBV30
J gene: TRBJ2-3
clone size: .
D gene: .
CDR3 DNA: TGTGCCTGGACCACAGGGGATACGCAGTATTTT
CDR3 protein: CAWTTGDTQYF

V gene: TRBV6-5
J gene: TRBJ2-5
clone size: .
D gene: TRBD2
CDR3 DNA: TGTGCCAGCAGTGGACGCCAAGCGGGGGTGGAGACCCAGTACTTC
CDR3 protein: CASSGRQAGVETQYF

V gene: TRBV5-1
J gene: TRBJ1-2
clone size: few
D gene: .
CDR3 DNA: TGCGCCAGCAGCTTGGAACCAGGGCTCGCGAATGGCTACACCTTC
CDR3 protein: CASSLEPGLANGYTF

V gene: TRBV5-1
J gene: TRBJ1-2
clone size: few
D gene: .
CDR3 DNA: TGCGCCAGCAGCTTGGCGGTCACAGGAGGAGGGCTTTCTAACTATGGCTACACCTTC
CDR3 protein: CASSLAVTGGGLSNYGYTF

V gene: TRBV5-6
J gene: TRBJ2-5
clone size: .
D gene: .
CDR3 DNA: TGTGCCAGCAGCTTAGAATTCGTTGGTAGGGGAATCTACGAGACCCAGTACTTC
CDR3 protein: CASSLEFVGRGIYETQYF

V gene: TRBV7-9
J gene: TRBJ1-4
clone size: .
D gene: TRBD1
CDR3 DNA: TGTGCCAGCAGCCGCTCACAGACAGGGGAAAAACTGTTTTTT
CDR3 protein: CASSRSQTGEKLFF

V gene: TRBV4-2
J gene: TRBJ1-1
clone size: once
D gene: .
CDR3 DNA: TGTGCCAGCAGCCAAGTCGGGGGTGGGAACACTGAAGCTTTCTTT
CDR3 protein: CASSQVGGGNTEAFF

V gene: TRBV29-1
J gene: TRBJ1-2
clone size: few
D gene: TRBD1
CDR3 DNA: TGCAGCGTTAGGGACAGGGGGTATAGTGGCTACACCTTC
CDR3 protein: CSVRDRGYSGYTF

V gene: TRBV7-9
J gene: TRBJ2-7
clone size: .
D gene: TRBD1
CDR3 DNA: TGTGCCAGCAGCACTACCGGGACAGGGGCCCCATACGAGCAGTACTTC
CDR3 protein: CASSTTGTGAPYEQYF

V gene: TRBV11-2
J gene: TRBJ1-1
clone size: .
D gene: .
CDR3 DNA: TGTGCCAGCAGCGCGTCTTACGCGAACACTGAAGCTTTCTTT
CDR3 protein: CASSASYANTEAFF

V gene: TRBV4-1
J gene: TRBJ2-2
clone size: .
D gene: TRBD2
CDR3 DNA: TGCGCCAGCAGCCACGCTACTAGCGGGATAGAATCGGGGGAGCTGTTTTTT
CDR3 protein: CASSHATSGIESGELFF

V gene: TRBV9
J gene: TRBJ2-5
clone size: .
D gene: TRBD1
CDR3 DNA: TGTGCCAGCAGCGCCGGGACAGAAGAGACCCAGTACTTC
CDR3 protein: CASSAGTEETQYF

V gene: TRBV9
J gene: TRBJ2-4
clone size: .
D gene: .
CDR3 DNA: TGTGCCAGCAGCCCCCGGGCCCTAGGGGGGGACATTCAGTACTTC
CDR3 protein: CASSPRALGGDIQYF

V gene: TRBV7-9
J gene: TRBJ1-1
clone size: .
D gene: .
CDR3 DNA: TGTGCCAGCAGCTTCGGTGCGGACACTGAAGCTTTCTTT
CDR3 protein: CASSFGADTEAFF

V gene: TRBV19
J gene: TRBJ1-3
clone size: .
D gene: .
CDR3 DNA: TGTGCCAGTACCGCCTCGGTCTCTGGAAACACCATATATTTT
CDR3 protein: CASTASVSGNTIYF

V gene: TRBV7-9
J gene: TRBJ1-1
clone size: once
D gene: .
CDR3 DNA: TGTGCCAGCAGCTTAGTAGGGGGGGCTGAAGCTTTCTTT
CDR3 protein: CASSLVGGAEAFF

V gene: TRBV28
J gene: TRBJ2-7
clone size: .
D gene: .
CDR3 DNA: TGTGCCAGCAGTTCTGGTCAGGCCCTCTACGAGCAGTACTTC
CDR3 protein: CASSSGQALYEQYF

V gene: TRBV18
J gene: TRBJ2-3
clone size: .
D gene: TRBD2
CDR3 DNA: TGTGCCAGCTCACTAAAGGGACTAGCGGGGGCAAATACGCAGTATTTT
CDR3 protein: CASSLKGLAGANTQYF

V gene: TRBV28
J gene: TRBJ1-3
clone size: .
D gene: .
CDR3 DNA: TGTGCCAGCAGTTTCCTCCTTCCGGGGAGTAACGAAAACACCATATATTTT
CDR3 protein: CASSFLLPGSNENTIYF

V gene: TRBV19
J gene: TRBJ1-4
clone size: .
D gene: .
CDR3 DNA: TGTGCCAGCTCAAGGGGGATCAATGAAAAACTGTTTTTT
CDR3 protein: CASSRGINEKLFF

V gene: TRBV5-4
J gene: TRBJ2-1
clone size: .
D gene: .
CDR3 DNA: TGTGCCAGCAGCTTAGGAGGACAGCTCAATATCTACAATGAGCAGTTCTTC
CDR3 protein: CASSLGGQLNIYNEQFF

V gene: TRBV15
J gene: TRBJ2-7
clone size: .
D gene: TRBD2
CDR3 DNA: TGTGCCACCAGCATTGAAGCGGGAGTCGAGCAGTACTTC
CDR3 protein: CATSIEAGVEQYF

V gene: TRBV5-1
J gene: TRBJ2-1
clone size: .
D gene: .
CDR3 DNA: TGCGCCAGCCAGGCTCCTGCCTACAATGAGCAGTTCTTC
CDR3 protein: CASQAPAYNEQFF

V gene: TRBV2
J gene: TRBJ1-4
clone size: .
D gene: .
CDR3 DNA: TGTGCCAGCAGCGGGACACCTGAAAAACTGTTTTTT
CDR3 protein: CASSGTPEKLFF

V gene: TRBV19
J gene: TRBJ2-6
clone size: once
D gene: .
CDR3 DNA: TGTGCCAGTAGCCCGAAGAGCGGTACTGGGGCCAACGTCCTGACTTTC
CDR3 protein: CASSPKSGTGANVLTF

V gene: TRBV4-1
J gene: TRBJ1-4
clone size: many
D gene: TRBD1
CDR3 DNA: TGCGCCAGCAGCCAAATACAGGGGGGTAATGAAAAACTGTTTTTT
CDR3 protein: CASSQIQGGNEKLFF

V gene: TRBV27
J gene: TRBJ2-7
clone size: .
D gene: .
CDR3 DNA: TGTGCCAGCAGTTTTGCGGGCGAGCAGTACTTC
CDR3 protein: CASSFAGEQYF

V gene: TRBV10-1
J gene: TRBJ2-1
clone size: once
D gene: .
CDR3 DNA: TGCGCCAGCAGTGTGAGTTCGAACAATGAGCAGTTCTTC
CDR3 protein: CASSVSSNNEQFF

V gene: TRBV6-1
J gene: TRBJ1-2
clone size: once
D gene: TRBD1
CDR3 DNA: TGTGCCAGCAGTGAAGGCTTGAAGGGGGCGTATGGCTACACCTTC
CDR3 protein: CASSEGLKGAYGYTF

V gene: TRBV9
J gene: TRBJ2-1
clone size: once
D gene: .
CDR3 DNA: TGTGCCAGCAGCGTAGGTGCGGGACAGCCTATAGTCTCCTACAATGAGCAGTTCTTC
CDR3 protein: CASSVGAGQPIVSYNEQFF

V gene: TRBV19
J gene: TRBJ2-4
clone size: .
D gene: TRBD2
CDR3 DNA: TGTGCCAGTAGTATAAGGGGGACTAGCGGGAGCGGAAACATTCAGTACTTC
CDR3 protein: CASSIRGTSGSGNIQYF

V gene: TRBV5-4
J gene: TRBJ1-4
clone size: .
D gene: .
CDR3 DNA: TGTGCCAGCAGCTTGGATACAGCAACTAATGAAAAACTGTTTTTT
CDR3 protein: CASSLDTATNEKLFF